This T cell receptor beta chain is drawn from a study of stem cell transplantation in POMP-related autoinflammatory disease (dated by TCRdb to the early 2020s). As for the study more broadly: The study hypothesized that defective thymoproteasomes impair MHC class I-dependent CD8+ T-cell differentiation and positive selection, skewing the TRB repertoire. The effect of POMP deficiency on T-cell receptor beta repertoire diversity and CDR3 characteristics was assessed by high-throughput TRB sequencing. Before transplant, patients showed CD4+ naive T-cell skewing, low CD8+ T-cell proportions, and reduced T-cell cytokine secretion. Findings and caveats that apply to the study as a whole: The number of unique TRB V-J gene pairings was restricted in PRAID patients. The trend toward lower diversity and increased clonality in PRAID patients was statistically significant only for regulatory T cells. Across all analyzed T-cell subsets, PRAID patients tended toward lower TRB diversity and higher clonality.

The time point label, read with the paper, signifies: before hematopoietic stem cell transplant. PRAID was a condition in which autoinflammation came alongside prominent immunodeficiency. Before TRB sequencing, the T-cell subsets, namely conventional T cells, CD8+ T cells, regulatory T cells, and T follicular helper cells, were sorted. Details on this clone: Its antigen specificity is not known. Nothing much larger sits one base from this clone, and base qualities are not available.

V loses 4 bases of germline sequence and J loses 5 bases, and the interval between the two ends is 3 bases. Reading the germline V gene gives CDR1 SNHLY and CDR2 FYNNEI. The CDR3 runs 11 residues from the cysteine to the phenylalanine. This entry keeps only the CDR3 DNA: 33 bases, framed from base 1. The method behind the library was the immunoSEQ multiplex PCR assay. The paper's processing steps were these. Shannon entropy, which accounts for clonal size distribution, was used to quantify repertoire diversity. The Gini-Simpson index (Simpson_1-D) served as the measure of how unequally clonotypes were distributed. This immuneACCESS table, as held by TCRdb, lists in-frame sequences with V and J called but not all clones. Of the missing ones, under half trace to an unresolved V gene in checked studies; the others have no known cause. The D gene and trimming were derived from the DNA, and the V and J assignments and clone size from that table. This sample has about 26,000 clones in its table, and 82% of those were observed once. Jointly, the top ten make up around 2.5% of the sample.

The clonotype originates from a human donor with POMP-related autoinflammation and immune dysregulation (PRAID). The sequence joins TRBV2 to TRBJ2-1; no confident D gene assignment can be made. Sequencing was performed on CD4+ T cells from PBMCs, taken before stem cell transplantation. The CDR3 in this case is CASSVHNEQFF. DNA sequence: TGTGCCAGCAGTGTACACAATGAGCAGTTCTTC.